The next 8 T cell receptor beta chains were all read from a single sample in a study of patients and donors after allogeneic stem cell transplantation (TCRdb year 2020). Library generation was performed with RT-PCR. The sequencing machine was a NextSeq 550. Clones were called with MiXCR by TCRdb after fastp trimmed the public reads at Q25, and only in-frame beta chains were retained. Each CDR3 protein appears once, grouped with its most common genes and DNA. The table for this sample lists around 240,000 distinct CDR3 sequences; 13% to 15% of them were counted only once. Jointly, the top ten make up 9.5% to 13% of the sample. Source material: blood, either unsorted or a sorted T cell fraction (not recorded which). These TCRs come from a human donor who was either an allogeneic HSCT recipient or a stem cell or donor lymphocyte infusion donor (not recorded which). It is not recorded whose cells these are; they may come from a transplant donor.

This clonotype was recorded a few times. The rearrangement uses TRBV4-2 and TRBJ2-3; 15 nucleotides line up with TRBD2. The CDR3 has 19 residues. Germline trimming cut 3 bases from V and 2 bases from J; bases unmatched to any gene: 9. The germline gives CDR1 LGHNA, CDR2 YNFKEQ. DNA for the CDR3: TGTGCCAGCAGCCAGGGACTAGCGGGGGGTTCCGGGACCACAGATACGCAGTATTTT. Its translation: CASSQGLAGGSGTTDTQYF.

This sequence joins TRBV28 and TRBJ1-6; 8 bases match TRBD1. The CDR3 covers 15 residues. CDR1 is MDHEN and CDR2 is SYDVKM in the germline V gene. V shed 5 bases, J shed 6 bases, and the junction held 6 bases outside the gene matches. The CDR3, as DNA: TGTGCCAGCAGTCGGACAGGGTCGCCTAATTCACCCCTCCACTTT. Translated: CASSRTGSPNSPLHF.

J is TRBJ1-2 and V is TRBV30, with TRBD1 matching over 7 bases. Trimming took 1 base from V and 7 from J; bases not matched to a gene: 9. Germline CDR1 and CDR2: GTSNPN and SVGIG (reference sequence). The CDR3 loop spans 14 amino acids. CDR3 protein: CAWSANRGWGGYTF. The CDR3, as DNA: TGTGCCTGGAGTGCAAACAGGGGTTGGGGTGGCTACACCTTC.

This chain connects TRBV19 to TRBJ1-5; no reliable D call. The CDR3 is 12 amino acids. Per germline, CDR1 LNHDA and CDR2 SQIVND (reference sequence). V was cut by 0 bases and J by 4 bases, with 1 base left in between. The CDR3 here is CASSIENQPQHF. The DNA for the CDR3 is TGTGCCAGTAGTATAGAGAATCAGCCCCAGCATTTT.

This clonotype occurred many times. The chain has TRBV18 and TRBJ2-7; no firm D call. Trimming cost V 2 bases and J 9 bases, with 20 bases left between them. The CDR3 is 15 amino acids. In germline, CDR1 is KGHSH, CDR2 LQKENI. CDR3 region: CASSPESRPSLRQYF. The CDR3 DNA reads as TGTGCCAGCTCACCAGAATCTCGGCCGAGCCTAAGGCAGTACTTC.

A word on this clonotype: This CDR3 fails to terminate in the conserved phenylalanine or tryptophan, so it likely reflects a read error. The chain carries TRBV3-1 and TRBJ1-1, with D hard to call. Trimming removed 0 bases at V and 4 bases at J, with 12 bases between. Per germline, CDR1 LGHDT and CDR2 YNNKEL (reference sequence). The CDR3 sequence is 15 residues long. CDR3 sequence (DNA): TGTGCCAGCAGCCAAGATCTAGGGTTCGGCACTGAAGCTTTCCTT. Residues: CASSQDLGFGTEAFL.

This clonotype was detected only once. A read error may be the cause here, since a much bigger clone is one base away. The DNA for the CDR3 is TGTGCCAGCAGTTATTGGAGGGCCTACAATGAGCAGTTCTTC. It yields the protein CASSYWRAYNEQFF. The J gene is TRBJ2-1, the V gene TRBV2, with D perhaps TRBD2 (6 bases). Germline CDR1 reads SNHLY; CDR2 reads FYNNEI. The CDR3 extends over 14 amino acids. V lost 5 bases and J 2 bases, leaving 10 bases between the germline ends.

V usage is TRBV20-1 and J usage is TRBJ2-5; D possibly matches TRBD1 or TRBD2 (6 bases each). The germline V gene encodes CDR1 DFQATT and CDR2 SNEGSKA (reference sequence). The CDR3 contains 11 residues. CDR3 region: CTGGRQETQYF. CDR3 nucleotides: TGCACCGGGGGCCGCCAAGAGACCCAGTACTTC.